The T cell receptor (beta chain) described here comes from a study of blood T cell repertoires in COVID-19. For the study at large: The United States, Italy and Spain provided the acute and convalescent COVID-19 samples. From T cells, B-cell-depleted T cells, or PBMCs came the material, which was cDNA or gDNA.

Measured with immunoSEQ multiplex PCR; TCRdb has only the in-frame clones, and not every one. The table records roughly 140,000 clones, more than 85% of them present only once. The V and J ends lost 3 bases and 3 bases, in that order; junction bases with no gene match: 15. The CDR3 contains 19 residues. CDR1 and CDR2 (germline): MDHEN, SYDVKM. The origin of this receptor is an older woman with acute or convalescent COVID-19. The chain uses TRBV28 and TRBJ2-5; 11 bases match TRBD1. Input material: peripheral blood. CDR3 DNA sequence: TGTGCCAGCAGTTTTCCAGGACAGGGGGCTCTTACCTTAAAAGAGACCCAGTACTTC. This encodes CASSFPGQGALTLKETQYF.